Below, 14 T cell receptor beta chains from the same sample are listed, as sequenced in a study of regulatory T cells in long-lasting Graves disease. Relying on iRepertoire HTBI primers and Arm-PCR of CDR3 regions, the team built TCR beta libraries. TCRdb recomputed calls from the multiplex PCR reads with MiXCR, one row per CDR3 protein. The sample shows more than 650,000 distinct CDR3 sequences, 25% to 30% of them seen only once. Indicated time point: persistent/refractory GD, antithyroid drugs over 5 years with positive TRAb. The authors made the TCR library using RNA they extracted from PBMCs. Here the sequenced sample was peripheral blood mononuclear cells (PBMCs), taken when the disease was refractory, from a patient treated with antithyroid drugs. These TCRs come from a female donor with Graves disease.

This sequence joins TRBV5-1 and TRBJ2-5; 9 nucleotides agree with TRBD2. CDR1 SGHRS and CDR2 YFSETQ come from the germline V gene. The CDR3 contains 16 residues. J was trimmed by 5 bases and V by 0 bases; bases with no gene match: 8. CDR3 in DNA: TGCGCCAGCAGCTTGGAACTAGCGGGCCTTCGGGAGACCCAGTACTTC. Translating it yields CASSLELAGLRETQYF.

In this sample, this clonotype turned up a few times. V and J are TRBV6-1 and TRBJ2-7, with 9 bases fitting TRBD1. The V gene end was trimmed by 2 bases and the J gene end by 1 base; junction bases not matched to a gene: 3. CDR1 is MNHNS, CDR2 SASEGT, per germline. The CDR3 loop spans 15 amino acids. The CDR3 DNA sequence: TGTGCCAGCAGTGAATGGGACAGGGCTTCCTACGAGCAGTACTTC. Translated: CASSEWDRASYEQYF.

This clonotype was seen at least ten times. The chain is built from TRBV30 and TRBJ1-2; TRBD1 aligns across 7 bases. Germline values: CDR1 GTSNPN, CDR2 SVGIG (reference sequence). The CDR3 has 16 residues. After removal of 4 bases from V and 1 base from J, the junction contained 12 bases not matched to a gene. The CDR3 region is CAWTRTGARINYGYTF. CDR3 nucleotide sequence: TGTGCCTGGACGCGCACAGGGGCCCGGATTAACTATGGCTACACCTTC.

V gene TRBV19 combines with J gene TRBJ1-4, with a weak D call TRBD1 (5 bases). The V end lost 6 bases, the J end lost 5 bases, and 16 bases lay between the germline ends. The CDR3 extends over 15 amino acids. The V gene's germline CDR1 is LNHDA and CDR2 SQIVND (reference sequence). In DNA form, the CDR3 reads TGTGCCAGTAGCCGACCGGCAGGGTTCAATGAAAAACTGTTTTTT. It translates to CASSRPAGFNEKLFF.

In this sample, this clonotype turned up a few times. This sequence joins TRBV5-1 and TRBJ1-1; TRBD1 matches at 8 bases. The CDR3 sequence is 15 residues long. The V gene's germline CDR1 is SGHRS and CDR2 YFSETQ. The V segment lost 4 bases and the J segment 0 bases; nucleotides outside the gene matches: 5. The CDR3 nucleotides are TGCGCCAGCAGCATAGACAGGGGAATGAACACTGAAGCTTTCTTT. Residues: CASSIDRGMNTEAFF.

Only a few counts were recorded for this clonotype. V is TRBV12-3 or TRBV12-4 and J is TRBJ1-2; no clear D gene. V was cut by 3 bases and J by 4 bases, with 9 bases left in between. This CDR3 is 13 amino acids long. Here the CDR3 DNA reads TGTGCCAGCAGTTTGGCGGTAATCTATGGCTACACCTTC. Amino acid sequence: CASSLAVIYGYTF.

CDR3 bases: TGTGCCAGTAGTATGGGGGGAGGGGAGAACACTGAAGCTTTCTTT. As protein: CASSMGGGENTEAFF. The chain carries TRBV19 and TRBJ1-1; tentatively, D is TRBD1 (5 bases). V lost 3 bases, J lost 1 base, and 12 bases lay in between. Germline V CDR1 and CDR2: LNHDA, SQIVND (reference sequence). The CDR3 totals 15 residues. The full variable domain, its missing parts supplied by reference TRBV19 and TRBJ1-1, is DGGITQSPKYLFRKEGQNVTLSCEQNLNHDAMYWYRQDPGQGLRLIYYSQIVNDFQKGDIAEGYSVSREKKESFPLTVTSAQKNPTAFYLCASSMGGGENTEAFFGQGTRLTVV.

On this clonotype: The junction departs from the called germline gene at one end, perhaps through a read error. This chain uses TRBV28 with TRBJ1-1, with D possibly being TRBD1 (5 bases). Per the germline V gene, CDR1 is MDHEN and CDR2 is SYDVKM. CDR3 length: 12 residues. The CDR3 nucleotides read TGCGCCAGCAGCTTGGAATCCGGGACAGCTTTCTTT. Its protein product is CASSLESGTAFF.

The chain employs TRBV7-2 and TRBJ2-3; TRBD2 matches 9 bases. V lost 1 base and J lost 3; bases outside the gene matches: 5. The CDR3 loop spans 16 amino acids. CDR1 is SGHTA, CDR2 FQGNSA, per germline. CDR3 residues: CASSLVAGGTTDTQYF. CDR3 bases: TGTGCCAGCAGCTTAGTCGCGGGAGGGACGACAGATACGCAGTATTTT.

This clonotype appeared a few times. The CDR3 nucleotides are TGTGCCAGCAGCTTTAATATGAACACTGAAGCTTTCTTT. This translates into CASSFNMNTEAFF. This chain uses TRBV14 with TRBJ1-1; D remains ambiguous. Trimming left V 5 bases short and J 0 bases short, with 7 bases between. Germline V gene data show CDR1 as SGHDN and CDR2 as FVKESK. CDR3 size: 13 residues. Complete variable domain (other parts from reference TRBV14 and TRBJ1-1): EAGVTQFPSHSVIEKGQTVTLRCDPISGHDNLYWYRRVMGKEIKFLLHFVKESKQDESGMPNNRFLAERTGGTYSTLKVQPAELEDSGVYFCASSFNMNTEAFFGQGTRLTVV.

This clonotype showed up just a few times. The chain links TRBV28 to TRBJ1-5; 11 bases fit TRBD1. The CDR3 covers 18 residues. J was trimmed by 2 bases and V by 4 bases; bases with no gene match: 10. The V gene's germline CDR1 is MDHEN and CDR2 SYDVKM. Here the CDR3 reads CASSSSGTGGGGNQPQHF. For the CDR3, the DNA is TGTGCCAGCAGTTCTTCCGGGACAGGGGGTGGAGGCAATCAGCCCCAGCATTTT.

This clonotype was detected many times. This sequence joins TRBV11-2 and TRBJ2-4; D not resolved. Looked up from germline, CDR1 is SGHAT and CDR2 is FQNNGV. V lost 0 bases and J lost 6, with 6 bases in between. The CDR3 consists of 13 residues. This CDR3 reads CASSLDRRNIQYF. The CDR3 DNA follows: TGTGCCAGCAGCTTAGACAGAAGAAACATTCAGTACTTC.

A few counts support this clonotype. The CDR3 spells CSALLTGTSGTGEQYF. CDR3 sequence (DNA): TGCAGTGCCTTACTAACCGGGACTAGCGGGACCGGCGAGCAGTACTTC. V gene TRBV20-1 combines with J gene TRBJ2-7; 13 positions agree with TRBD2. The CDR3 consists of 16 residues. The junction had 14 bases not matched to a gene; V was cut back by 6 bases and J by 6 bases. CDR1 and CDR2 (germline): DFQATT, SNEGSKA (reference sequence).

This clonotype turned up a few times. The V call is TRBV20-1, the J call TRBJ2-5; 10 bases map to TRBD2. The germline V gene has CDR1 DFQATT and CDR2 SNEGSKA (reference sequence). The CDR3 runs to 17 residues. V trimming: 3 bases; J trimming: 7 bases; junction bases outside the gene matches: 17. CDR3 protein: CSARQGAGGNSGGTQYF. The CDR3, as DNA: TGCAGTGCTAGGCAGGGAGCGGGAGGGAATAGCGGGGGGACCCAGTACTTC.